This T cell receptor beta chain emerged from a study of T cell repertoires in cytomegalovirus infection. Study context: HLA-B-restricted CMV epitopes that are well studied, plus recently identified HLA-C-restricted ones, were used by the study. Indicated by public TCR beta signatures were CMV infection and matching HLA type. Notes on the study in general: CMV-specific TCR beta clonotypes restricted by HLA-C were the ones dominating the ex vivo response. The cumulative frequency of public TCR beta families distinguished individuals who carried CMV together with the relevant HLA.

The J segment lost 10 bases and the V segment lost 7 bases, leaving 11 bases of the junction unmatched. This CDR3 has 14 amino acids. TCRdb passed the reads through MiXCR, listing each CDR3 protein once. Of tens of thousands of distinct CDR3 sequences listed, around 28% are singletons. The table lists this clonotype with a few counts. As yet, its antigen is unknown. Sequencing used CD8+ T cells from cultured PBMCs, obtained from culture after CMV antigen stimulation. This receptor was taken from a human donor in good health (CMV status not recorded). Some clones in this sample may be carry-over from other donors' samples. This chain uses TRBV12-3 or TRBV12-4 with TRBJ2-1; 9 bases fit TRBD2. Here the CDR3 DNA reads TGTGCCAGCAAAGGTGCGGGAGGGCCTGAAGAGCAGTTCTTC. This translates into CASKGAGGPEEQFF.